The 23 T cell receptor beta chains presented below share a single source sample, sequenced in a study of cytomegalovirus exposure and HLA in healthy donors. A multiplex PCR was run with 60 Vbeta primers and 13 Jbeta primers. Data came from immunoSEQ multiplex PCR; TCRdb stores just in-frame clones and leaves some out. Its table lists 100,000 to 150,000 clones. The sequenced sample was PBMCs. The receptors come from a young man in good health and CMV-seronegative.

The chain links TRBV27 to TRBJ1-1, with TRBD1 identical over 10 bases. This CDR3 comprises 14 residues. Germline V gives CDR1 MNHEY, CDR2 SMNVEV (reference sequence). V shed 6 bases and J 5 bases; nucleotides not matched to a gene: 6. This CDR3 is CASRRQGARTEAFF. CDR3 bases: TGTGCCAGCAGAAGACAGGGGGCGAGAACTGAAGCTTTCTTT.

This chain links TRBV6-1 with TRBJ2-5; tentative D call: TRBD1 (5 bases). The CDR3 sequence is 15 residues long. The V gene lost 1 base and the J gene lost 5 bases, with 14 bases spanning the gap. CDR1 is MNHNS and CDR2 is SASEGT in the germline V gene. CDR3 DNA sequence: TGTGCCAGCAGTGAAGTCTGGGGCCATCGTGAGACCCAGTACTTC. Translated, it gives CASSEVWGHRETQYF.

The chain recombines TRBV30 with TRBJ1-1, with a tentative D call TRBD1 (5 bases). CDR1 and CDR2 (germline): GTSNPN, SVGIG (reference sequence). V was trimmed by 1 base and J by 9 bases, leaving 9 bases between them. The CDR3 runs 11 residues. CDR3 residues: CAWSGAGQAFF. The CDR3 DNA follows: TGTGCCTGGAGTGGGGCAGGGCAAGCTTTCTTT.

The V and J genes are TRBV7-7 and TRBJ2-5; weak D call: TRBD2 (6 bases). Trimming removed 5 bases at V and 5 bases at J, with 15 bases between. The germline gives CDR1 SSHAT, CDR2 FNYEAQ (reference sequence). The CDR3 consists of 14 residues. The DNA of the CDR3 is TGTGCCAGCAGCGACTGGGAGGTGGCGGAGACCCAGTACTTC. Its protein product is CASSDWEVAETQYF.

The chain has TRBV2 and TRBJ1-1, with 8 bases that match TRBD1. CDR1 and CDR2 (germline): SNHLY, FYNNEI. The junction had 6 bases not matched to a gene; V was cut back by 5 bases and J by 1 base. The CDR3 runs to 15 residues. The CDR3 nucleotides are TGTGCCAGCAGTTCCCCCGGGACAGGGAACACTGAAGCTTTCTTT. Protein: CASSSPGTGNTEAFF.

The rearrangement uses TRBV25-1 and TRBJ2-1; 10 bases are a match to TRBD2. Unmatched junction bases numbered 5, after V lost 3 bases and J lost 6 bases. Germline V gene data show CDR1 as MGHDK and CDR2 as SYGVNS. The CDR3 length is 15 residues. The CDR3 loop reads CASSEGLAGGNEQFF. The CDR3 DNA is TGTGCCAGCAGTGAGGGGTTAGCGGGAGGCAATGAGCAGTTCTTC.

CDR3 amino acids: CASSLVRGGGEQYF. The CDR3 DNA sequence: TGTGCCAGCAGCTTAGTTCGCGGCGGGGGCGAGCAGTACTTC. The chain is built from TRBV11-2 and TRBJ2-7; the match to TRBD2 covers 7 bases. Germline V gene sequence: CDR1 SGHAT, CDR2 FQNNGV. V shed 1 base, J shed 6 bases, and the junction held 6 bases outside the gene matches. The CDR3 has 14 residues.

The CDR3 DNA is TGTGCCTGGGGCCGGCTAGCGGGCACAGATACGCAGTATTTT. This encodes CAWGRLAGTDTQYF. The J gene is TRBJ2-3, the V gene TRBV30; 7 nucleotides match TRBD2. The CDR3 is made up of 14 amino acids. V lost 5 bases to trimming and J lost 1 base; unmatched junction nucleotides: 6. CDR1 is GTSNPN and CDR2 is SVGIG in the germline V gene (reference sequence).

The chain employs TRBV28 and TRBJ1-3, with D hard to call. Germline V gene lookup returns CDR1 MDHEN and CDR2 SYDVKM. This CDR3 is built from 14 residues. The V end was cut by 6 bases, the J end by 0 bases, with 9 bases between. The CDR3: CASSITYSGNTIYF. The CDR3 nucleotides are TGTGCCAGCAGCATTACTTACTCTGGAAACACCATATATTTT.

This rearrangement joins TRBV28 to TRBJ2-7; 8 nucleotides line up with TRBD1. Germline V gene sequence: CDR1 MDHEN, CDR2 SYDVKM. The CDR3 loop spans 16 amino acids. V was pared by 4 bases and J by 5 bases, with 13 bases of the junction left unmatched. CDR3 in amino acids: CASSSLDRVGVDEQYF. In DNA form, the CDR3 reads TGTGCCAGCAGTTCGCTGGACAGGGTAGGAGTGGACGAGCAGTACTTC.

The CDR3 is CASSLNLGTALYEQYF. The CDR3 DNA sequence: TGTGCCAGCAGTTTAAACCTAGGGACAGCCCTCTACGAGCAGTACTTC. This chain links TRBV28 with TRBJ2-7, with 7 bases matching TRBD1. The germline V gene encodes CDR1 MDHEN and CDR2 SYDVKM. The CDR3 sequence is 16 residues long. J was trimmed by 3 bases and V by 2 bases; bases with no gene match: 10.

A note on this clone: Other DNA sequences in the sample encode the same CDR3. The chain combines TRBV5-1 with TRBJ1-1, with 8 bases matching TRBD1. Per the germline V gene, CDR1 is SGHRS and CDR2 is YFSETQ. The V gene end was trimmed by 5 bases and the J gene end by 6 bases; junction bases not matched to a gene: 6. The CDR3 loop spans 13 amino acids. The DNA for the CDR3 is TGCGCCAGCAGACGAACAGGGGGTCCTGAAGCTTTCTTT. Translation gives CASRRTGGPEAFF.

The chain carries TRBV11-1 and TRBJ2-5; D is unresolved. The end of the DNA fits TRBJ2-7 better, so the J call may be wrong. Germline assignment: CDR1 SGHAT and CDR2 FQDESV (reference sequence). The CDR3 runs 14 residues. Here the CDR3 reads CASSLGIYSYEQYF. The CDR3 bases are TGTGCCAGCAGCCTCGGTATCTATTCCTACGAGCAGTACTTC.

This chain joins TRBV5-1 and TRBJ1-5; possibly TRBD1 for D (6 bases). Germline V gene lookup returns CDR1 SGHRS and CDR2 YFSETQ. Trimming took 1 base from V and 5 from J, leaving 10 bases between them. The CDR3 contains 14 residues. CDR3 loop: CASSLSSGDQPQHF. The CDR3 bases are TGCGCCAGCAGCTTGTCTTCAGGGGATCAGCCCCAGCATTTT.

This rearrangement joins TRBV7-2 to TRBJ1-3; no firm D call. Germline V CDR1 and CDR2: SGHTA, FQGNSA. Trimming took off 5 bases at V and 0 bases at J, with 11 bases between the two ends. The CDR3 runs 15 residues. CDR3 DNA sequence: TGTGCCAGCAGCCTTGAACGCGGCTCTGGAAACACCATATATTTT. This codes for CASSLERGSGNTIYF.

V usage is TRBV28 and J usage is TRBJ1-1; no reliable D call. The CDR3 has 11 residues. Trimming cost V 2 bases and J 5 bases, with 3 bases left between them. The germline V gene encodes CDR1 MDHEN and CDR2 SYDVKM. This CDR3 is CASSLETEAFF. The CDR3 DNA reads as TGTGCCAGCAGTTTAGAGACTGAAGCTTTCTTT.

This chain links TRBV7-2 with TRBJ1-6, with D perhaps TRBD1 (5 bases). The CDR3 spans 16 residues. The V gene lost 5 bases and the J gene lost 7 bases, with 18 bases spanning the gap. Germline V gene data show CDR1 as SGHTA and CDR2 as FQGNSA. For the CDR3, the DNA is TGTGCCAGCAGCCGGACAAGGGGCTCGAGGAATTCACCCCTCCACTTT. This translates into CASSRTRGSRNSPLHF.

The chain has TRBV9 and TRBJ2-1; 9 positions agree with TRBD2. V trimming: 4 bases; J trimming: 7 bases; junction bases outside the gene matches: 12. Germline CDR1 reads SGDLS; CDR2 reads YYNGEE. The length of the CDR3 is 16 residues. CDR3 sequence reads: CASSTGVAGEGNEQFF. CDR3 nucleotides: TGTGCCAGCAGCACCGGGGTAGCGGGAGAAGGAAATGAGCAGTTCTTC. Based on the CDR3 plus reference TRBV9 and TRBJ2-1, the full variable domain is DSGVTQTPKHLITATGQRVTLRCSPRSGDLSVYWYQQSLDQGLQFLIQYYNGEERAKGNILERFSAQQFPDLHSELNLSSLELGDSALYFCASSTGVAGEGNEQFFGPGTRLTVL.

As DNA, the CDR3 is TGTGCCATCAGTGGGACTCAGGCGGGTCAGCCCCAGCATTTT. Residues: CAISGTQAGQPQHF. The chain recombines TRBV10-3 with TRBJ1-5; D unclear. Between the trimmed V and J ends, which lost 4 bases and 6 bases, there was a span of 13 bases. Germline V gene data show CDR1 as ENHRY and CDR2 as SYGVKD. The CDR3 sequence is 14 residues long.

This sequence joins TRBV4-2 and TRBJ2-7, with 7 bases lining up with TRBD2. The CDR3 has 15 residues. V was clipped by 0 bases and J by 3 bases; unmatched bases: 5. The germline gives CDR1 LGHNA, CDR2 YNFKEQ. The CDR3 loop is CASSQDLSGDYEQYF. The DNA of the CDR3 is TGTGCCAGCAGCCAAGATCTGAGCGGGGACTACGAGCAGTACTTC.

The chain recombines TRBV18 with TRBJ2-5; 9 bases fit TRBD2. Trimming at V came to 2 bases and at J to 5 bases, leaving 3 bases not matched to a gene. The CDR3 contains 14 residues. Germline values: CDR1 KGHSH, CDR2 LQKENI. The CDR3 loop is CASSPAGGPETQYF. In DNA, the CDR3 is TGTGCCAGCTCACCAGCGGGAGGGCCGGAGACCCAGTACTTC. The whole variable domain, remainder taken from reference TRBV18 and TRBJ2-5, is NAGVMQNPRHLVRRRGQEARLRCSPMKGHSHVYWYRQLPEEGLKFMVYLQKENIIDESGMPKERFSAEFPKEGPSILRIQQVVRGDSAAYFCASSPAGGPETQYFGPGTRLLVL.

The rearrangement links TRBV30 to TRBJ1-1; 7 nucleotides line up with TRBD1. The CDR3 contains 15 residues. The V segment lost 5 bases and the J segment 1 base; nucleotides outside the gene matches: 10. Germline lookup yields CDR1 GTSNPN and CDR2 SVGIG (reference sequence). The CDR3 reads CAWGKGQLKNTEAFF. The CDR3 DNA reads TGTGCCTGGGGAAAGGGACAGCTTAAGAACACTGAAGCTTTCTTT.

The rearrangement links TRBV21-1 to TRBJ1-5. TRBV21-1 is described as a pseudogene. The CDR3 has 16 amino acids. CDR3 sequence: CASSKARAAGNQPQHF. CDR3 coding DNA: TGTGCCAGCAGCAAAGCGAGAGCGGCTGGCAATCAGCCCCAGCATTTT.